A single T cell receptor (beta chain) is shown here with its context. Its antigen is not known. The data derive from a study of blood T cells in healthy people across ages. Regarding the study as a whole: Researchers said unsorted PBMCs prevented a conclusive naive versus antigen-experienced comparison.

The CDR3 consists of 15 residues. Germline assignment: CDR1 LGHDT and CDR2 YNNKEL (reference sequence). Donors were healthy Caucasian individuals from Russia aged about 6 to 90. Primers used in a second PCR of about 7 to 11 cycles were a sample-barcoded 5' primer and a J-beta primer mix. With 12 random nucleotides, a template-switch adaptor tagged each individual cDNA molecule. MiXCR, run by TCRdb on the 5' RACE reads, gives a single entry per CDR3 protein. The sample comprises roughly 930,000 distinct CDR3 sequences, roughly 50% of which are singletons, and 13% rests with the top ten. Sequenced input: blood. This sequence originates from a man aged 25 to 45 in good health. The chain uses TRBV3-1 and TRBJ2-5, with D uncertain. The J call could be wrong; TRBJ2-7 is a better fit for the DNA end. CDR3 loop: CASSQDRALPNEQYF. The CDR3 coding sequence is TGTGCCAGCAGCCAAGATAGGGCTTTACCTAACGAGCAGTACTTC.